Listed here are 7 T cell receptor beta chains from one sample, sequenced in a study of cytomegalovirus exposure and HLA in healthy donors. The PCR was carried out with 60 Vbeta primers and 13 Jbeta primers. The method was immunoSEQ multiplex PCR; TCRdb's version includes in-frame clones alone and lacks a portion of them. This sample has under 150,000 clones, with roughly 80% found just once. Sample: PBMCs. The receptors here all came from a girl under 10 years old in good health and CMV-seronegative.

The chain combines TRBV28 with TRBJ2-5; TRBD1 might be the D (5 bases). The germline V gene has CDR1 MDHEN and CDR2 SYDVKM. V was pared by 5 bases and J by 6 bases, with 25 bases between. The CDR3 sequence is 17 residues long. The DNA of the CDR3 is TGTGCCAGCAGTAAACCCTCGCAGGGATTAGTGAAGAAGACCCAGTACTTC. It encodes CASSKPSQGLVKKTQYF.

This chain connects TRBV2 to TRBJ2-3; 7 bases fit TRBD2. Germline CDR1 SNHLY, CDR2 FYNNEI. V was pared by 4 bases and J by 4 bases, with 5 bases of the junction left unmatched. The CDR3 spans 14 residues. The chain's CDR3 is CASSAGSGADTQYF. The CDR3 nucleotides read TGTGCCAGCAGTGCGGGGAGCGGGGCAGATACGCAGTATTTT.

The chain has TRBV29-1 and TRBJ2-7; 8 nucleotides agree with TRBD1. V dropped 6 bases and J dropped 6; count of bases not matched to a gene: 13. The CDR3 totals 14 residues. Germline values: CDR1 SQVTM, CDR2 ANQGSEA. As DNA, the CDR3 is TGCAGCGTCGGAGAAGGGACAGGAGCTGCCGAGCAGTACTTC. Translation gives CSVGEGTGAAEQYF.

CDR3 sequence (DNA): TGTGCCAGCAGTCCCCCAGGACATAACTCCAATGAGCAGTTCTTC. Translated, it gives CASSPPGHNSNEQFF. The chain combines TRBV28 with TRBJ2-1; weak D call: TRBD1 (5 bases). The V gene's germline CDR1 is MDHEN and CDR2 SYDVKM. V was trimmed by 5 bases and J by 6 bases, leaving 17 bases between them. The CDR3 covers 15 residues.

The chain employs TRBV6-1 and TRBJ2-5; D may be TRBD1 (5 bases). CDR1 MNHNS and CDR2 SASEGT come from the germline V gene. The CDR3 is made up of 14 amino acids. V was shortened by 11 bases and J by 0 bases, with 16 bases between the two germline ends. CDR3 loop: CAGRRVRDQETQYF. CDR3 in DNA: TGTGCCGGCCGAAGGGTCAGGGACCAAGAGACCCAGTACTTC.

This clone was detected only once. The chain links TRBV25-1 to TRBJ2-1, with TRBD2 matching 11 bases. This CDR3 has 13 residues. V dropped 6 bases and J dropped 12; count of bases not matched to a gene: 7. Germline-derived CDR1 and CDR2 are MGHDK and SYGVNS. CDR3 sequence reads: CASRQLAGEVQFF. The CDR3, as DNA: TGTGCCAGCAGACAACTAGCGGGAGAGGTGCAGTTCTTC.

The rearrangement links TRBV30 to TRBJ2-5, with a possible D match to TRBD2 (6 bases). Germline V lookup: CDR1 GTSNPN, CDR2 SVGIG (reference sequence). Trimming pared 3 bases from V and 4 bases from J, leaving 18 bases between. The CDR3 contains 15 residues. The CDR3 is CAWSDTGGVGETQYF. In DNA, the CDR3 is TGTGCCTGGAGCGACACCGGGGGAGTTGGAGAGACCCAGTACTTC.